The 6 T cell receptor beta chains listed next were all sequenced from one sample in a study of T cells in Graves' hyperthyroidism and ophthalmopathy (dated by TCRdb to about 2019). The library was made by multiplex PCR. The data were produced on an Illumina HiSeq 2000. The TCR beta CDR3 regions were amplified from the RNA transcripts. A first-round RT-PCR of the TCR CDR3 used the HTBI primer set with the Qiagen OneStep RT-PCR kit. TCRdb applied fastp at Q25 and MiXCR to the public reads, then kept only in-frame beta chains. Identical CDR3 proteins give one entry, which carries the most common genes and DNA. For this sample there are roughly 93,000 distinct CDR3 sequences; about 51% appear just once. The top ten clones comprise 27% of the sample. Sequencing was done on a sample of blood. All receptors derive from a woman aged 40 to 50 with Graves' hyperthyroidism.

This clonotype was recorded a few times. Relative to the germline gene, one junction end is altered; a read error may explain this. The gene calls are TRBV7-2 and TRBJ1-6; D is possibly TRBD1 (6 bases). CDR1 is SGHTA and CDR2 is FQGNSA in the germline V gene. The CDR3 totals 16 residues. This CDR3 is CASSLVWAGAYSLLHF. CDR3 coding DNA: TGTGCTAGCAGCTTAGTGTGGGCAGGGGCGTACTCACTCCTCCACTTT. Using reference TRBV7-2 and TRBJ1-6 for the parts outside the CDR3, the full variable domain is GAGVSQSPSNKVTEKGKDVELRCDPISGHTALYWYRQSLGQGLEFLIYFQGNSAPDKSGLPSDRFSAERTGGSVSTLTIQRTQQEDSAVYLCASSLVWAGAYSLLHFGNGTRLTVT.

The V gene is TRBV20-1, the J gene TRBJ2-5; D is possibly TRBD1 (8 bases). CDR1 DFQATT and CDR2 SNEGSKA come from the germline V gene (reference sequence). Trimming shortened V by 6 bases and J by 1 base, and 15 bases separated the two germline ends. The CDR3 spans 14 residues. The CDR3 sequence is CSAQDREGQETQYF. Here the CDR3 DNA reads TGCAGTGCGCAGGACAGGGAGGGCCAAGAGACCCAGTACTTC.

This clonotype was counted ten times or more. The chain has TRBV7-9 and TRBJ2-7, with D possibly being TRBD1 (5 bases). The V and J ends lost 4 bases and 3 bases respectively, with 7 bases between them. The CDR3 covers 12 residues. Per germline, CDR1 SEHNR and CDR2 FQNEAQ (reference sequence). The CDR3 nucleotides are TGTGCCAGCAGCTCCAGGGACTACGAGCAGTACTTC. Residues: CASSSRDYEQYF.

This clonotype was seen many times. This sequence joins TRBV5-4 and TRBJ2-5; possible D gene TRBD2, 5 bases. Germline V CDR1 and CDR2: SGHNT, YYREEE (reference sequence). This CDR3 comprises 14 residues. The V and J ends lost 0 bases and 5 bases respectively, with 11 bases between them. The CDR3 bases are TGTGCCAGCAGCTTGGCCGGAGGCGGGGAGACCCAGTACTTC. It translates to CASSLAGGGETQYF.

In this sample, this clonotype turned up many times. The J gene is TRBJ2-7, the V gene TRBV5-6; D is unclear. Germline CDR1 SGHDT, CDR2 YYEEEE. This CDR3 has 14 residues. Trimming left V 0 bases short and J 2 bases short, with 9 bases between. In DNA form, the CDR3 reads TGTGCCAGCAGCTTGGGTAGGGCCACCTACGAGCAGTACTTC. Amino acid sequence: CASSLGRATYEQYF.

This rearrangement joins TRBV20-1 to TRBJ1-2; D is perhaps TRBD1 (6 bases). Germline assignment: CDR1 DFQATT and CDR2 SNEGSKA (reference sequence). The CDR3 runs to 12 residues. Trimming took 3 bases from V and 4 from J, leaving 9 bases between them. The CDR3: CSASRDTYGYTF. CDR3 coding DNA: TGCAGTGCTAGCAGGGACACCTATGGCTACACCTTC.